The 20 T cell receptor beta chains presented below share a single source sample, sequenced in a study of cytomegalovirus exposure and HLA in healthy donors (dated by TCRdb to about 2017). The receptor library was made with the immunoSEQ multiplex PCR assay. A mixture of 60 forward primers for TCR Vbeta segments and 13 reverse primers for TCR Jbeta segments was used in the multiplex PCR. The immuneACCESS repertoire file appears here via TCRdb, limited to in-frame rearrangements. These files lack a portion of the clones; in checked studies, under half of the deficit traces to unresolved V genes, and the cause of the others is not known. In all, the sample holds around 100,000 clones, and roughly 71% of those were seen once. The ten largest clones take up 9.5% to 13% of the sample. The specimen sequenced was PBMCs. The receptors derive from a man in his forties in good health and CMV-seropositive.

This chain uses TRBV13 with TRBJ2-7, with 9 bases lining up with TRBD1. CDR1 and CDR2 (germline): PRHDT, FYEKMQ (reference sequence). V shed 5 bases and J 4 bases; nucleotides not matched to a gene: 6. The CDR3 covers 14 residues. Here the CDR3 reads CASSQGQGSYEQYV. In DNA, the CDR3 is TGTGCCAGCAGCCAAGGACAGGGGAGTTACGAGCAGTACGTC.

In the case of this clone: Distinct nucleotide sequences in the sample also encode this CDR3. This sequence joins TRBV5-1 and TRBJ2-3, with no clear D. This CDR3 region has 14 residues. Germline V gene data show CDR1 as SGHRS and CDR2 as YFSETQ. Between the trimmed V and J ends, which lost 0 bases and 1 base, there was a span of 6 bases. CDR3: CASSLAGGTDTQYF. CDR3 in DNA: TGCGCCAGCAGCTTGGCCGGAGGCACAGATACGCAGTATTTT. Full variable domain (rest looked up from reference TRBV5-1 and TRBJ2-3): KAGVTQTPRYLIKTRGQQVTLSCSPISGHRSVSWYQQTPGQGLQFLFEYFSETQRNKGNFPGRFSGRQFSNSRSEMNVSTLELGDSALYLCASSLAGGTDTQYFGPGTRLTVL.

J is TRBJ2-1 and V is TRBV4-1; 9 positions agree with TRBD1. Unmatched junction bases numbered 6, after V lost 3 bases and J lost 3 bases. Germline V gives CDR1 MGHRA, CDR2 YSYEKL. The CDR3 length is 16 residues. CDR3 nucleotides: TGCGCCAGCAGCCACCCGACAGGGGGGATCTACAATGAGCAGTTCTTC. Amino acids: CASSHPTGGIYNEQFF.

V and J are TRBV9 and TRBJ2-3; 7 nucleotides match TRBD2. Germline loops: CDR1 SGDLS, CDR2 YYNGEE. The CDR3 runs to 15 residues. V lost 0 bases to trimming and J lost 5 bases; unmatched junction nucleotides: 6. The CDR3 reads CASSVGGREKDTQYF. The CDR3 DNA sequence: TGTGCCAGCAGCGTAGGCGGGAGAGAGAAAGATACGCAGTATTTT.

V gene TRBV6-1 combines with J gene TRBJ1-6; a possible D gene is TRBD1 (5 bases). The CDR3 is 17 residues long. Germline V gives CDR1 MNHNS, CDR2 SASEGT. V shed 4 bases and J shed 5 bases, with 18 bases lying between them. This CDR3 reads CASSAWPGGKDNSPLHF. As DNA, the CDR3 is TGTGCCAGCAGTGCTTGGCCCGGGGGAAAGGATAATTCACCCCTCCACTTT.

This chain connects TRBV9 to TRBJ1-2; D possibly corresponds to TRBD1 (5 bases). This CDR3 comprises 13 residues. Germline V gives CDR1 SGDLS, CDR2 YYNGEE. The V and J ends lost 0 bases and 4 bases respectively, with 7 bases between them. The CDR3 is CASSVDGGYGYTF. For the CDR3, the DNA is TGTGCCAGCAGCGTAGACGGGGGCTATGGCTACACCTTC.

The rearrangement links TRBV9 to TRBJ2-2; D remains unclear. With 0 bases removed from V and 5 bases from J, the gap between germline ends came to 14 bases. CDR1 and CDR2 (germline): SGDLS, YYNGEE. This CDR3 contains 16 residues. The DNA of the CDR3 is TGTGCCAGCAGCGTAGCTACCGGAATGAGGACCGGGGAGCTGTTTTTT. Translating gives CASSVATGMRTGELFF.

The chain employs TRBV10-1 and TRBJ1-4; 7 bases are a match to TRBD1. V trimming: 0 bases; J trimming: 7 bases; junction bases outside the gene matches: 2. The germline gives CDR1 WNHNN, CDR2 SYGVQD (reference sequence). The CDR3 spans 14 residues. The CDR3 loop reads CASSESGQPEKLFF. The CDR3 DNA is TGCGCCAGCAGTGAGTCGGGACAGCCTGAAAAACTGTTTTTT.

The rearrangement joins TRBV29-1 to TRBJ1-2, with D tentatively TRBD1 (5 bases). Germline values: CDR1 SQVTM, CDR2 ANQGSEA. Between the trimmed V and J ends, which lost 7 bases and 8 bases, there was a span of 23 bases. The CDR3 is made up of 14 amino acids. The DNA for the CDR3 is TGCAGCGCTCGAGGGACTGAAGCCCCTCGCGGCTACACCTTC. Amino acid sequence: CSARGTEAPRGYTF.

This clone was seen only a few times. The chain is built from TRBV6-1 and TRBJ1-1; D is possibly TRBD1 (6 bases). CDR1 and CDR2 from the germline V gene are MNHNS and SASEGT. V was trimmed by 10 bases and J by 4 bases, leaving 10 bases between them. The length of the CDR3 is 11 residues. In nucleotides, the CDR3 is TGTGCCACCGAACAGGGCACTGAAGCTTTCTTT. It encodes CATEQGTEAFF.

The J gene is TRBJ1-4, the V gene TRBV18; D remains unclear. V lost 4 bases to trimming and J lost 7 bases, with 16 bases between them. This CDR3 contains 15 residues. CDR1 and CDR2 (germline): KGHSH, LQKENI. The CDR3 region is CASSLVTEFGEKLFF. CDR3 nucleotide sequence: TGTGCCAGCTCACTTGTCACGGAGTTCGGTGAAAAACTGTTTTTT.

This chain joins TRBV5-1 and TRBJ2-1; D is undetermined. The CDR3 is 12 residues long. Between the trimmed V and J ends, which lost 2 bases and 4 bases, there was a span of 4 bases. CDR1 is SGHRS, CDR2 YFSETQ, per germline. CDR3 residues: CASSFGYNEQFF. CDR3 coding DNA: TGCGCCAGCAGCTTCGGTTACAATGAGCAGTTCTTC.

This clone has at least ten counts. The chain is built from TRBV5-8 and TRBJ1-2, with D perhaps TRBD1 (6 bases). The V end lost 0 bases, the J end lost 8 bases, and 11 bases lay between the germline ends. Germline V gene sequence: CDR1 SGHTS, CDR2 YDEGEE. CDR3 size: 13 residues. The DNA of the CDR3 is TGTGCCAGCAGCTTGGCCAGGGGCGGGGGCTACACCTTC. Its translation is CASSLARGGGYTF.

The V gene is TRBV5-8, the J gene TRBJ2-2, with 7 bases matching TRBD2. CDR3 length: 15 amino acids. Germline loops: CDR1 SGHTS, CDR2 YDEGEE. Trimming at V came to 4 bases and at J to 5 bases, leaving 8 bases not matched to a gene. The CDR3, as DNA: TGTGCCAGCAGCCCCAGGTGGGAGGGGACCGGGGAGCTGTTTTTT. Protein: CASSPRWEGTGELFF.

V is TRBV6-5 and J is TRBJ1-4, with D hard to call. Per the germline V gene, CDR1 is MNHEY and CDR2 is SVGAGI. Trimming stripped 0 bases from V and 0 bases from J, with 5 bases between. The CDR3 contains 15 residues. This chain's CDR3 is CASSYSYSTNEKLFF. The CDR3 region has the DNA TGTGCCAGCAGTTACTCGTATTCAACTAATGAAAAACTGTTTTTT.

This clone has more than one count but fewer than ten. The rearrangement links TRBV4-2 to TRBJ1-2, with D perhaps matching TRBD1 (6 bases). The CDR3 has 16 residues. V lost 1 base and J lost 5, with 17 bases in between. Germline values: CDR1 LGHNA, CDR2 YNFKEQ. The DNA of the CDR3 is TGTGCCAGCAGCCAAGGGGGCTCCGGACAGACGTATGGCTACACCTTC. Translated, it gives CASSQGGSGQTYGYTF.

The chain recombines TRBV28 with TRBJ2-5; possible D gene TRBD2, 7 bases. With 3 bases removed from V and 2 bases from J, the gap between germline ends came to 16 bases. The CDR3 sequence is 16 residues long. Per the germline V gene, CDR1 is MDHEN and CDR2 is SYDVKM. The CDR3 DNA reads TGTGCCAGCAGTTTCCTAGGGGGGGGCGGACAAGAGACCCAGTACTTC. It is translated as CASSFLGGGGQETQYF.

The chain has TRBV28 and TRBJ2-7, with D perhaps matching TRBD1 (5 bases). The CDR3 has 16 residues. CDR1 is MDHEN, CDR2 SYDVKM, per germline. V dropped 7 bases and J dropped 4 bases, with 23 bases sitting between them. The chain's CDR3 is CASTEDTKPPPYEQYF. The CDR3 nucleotides read TGTGCCAGCACTGAGGACACAAAACCCCCACCGTACGAGCAGTACTTC.

V gene TRBV4-1 combines with J gene TRBJ2-7; 10 positions agree with TRBD2. J lost 1 base, V lost 6 bases, and 6 bases had no gene match. The germline V gene encodes CDR1 MGHRA and CDR2 YSYEKL. The length of the CDR3 is 15 residues. CDR3 nucleotide sequence: TGCGCCAGCAGTACTAGCGGGACTGGATCCTACGAGCAGTACTTC. It encodes CASSTSGTGSYEQYF.

This clone was counted a few times. V is TRBV6-6 and J is TRBJ1-6; tentative D call: TRBD1 (6 bases). The ends were cut back, 0 bases at V and 11 bases at J, with 14 bases in the middle. The CDR3 loop spans 15 amino acids. Germline-derived CDR1 and CDR2 are MNHNY and SVGAGI (reference sequence). The CDR3 sequence: CASSYSGGPGAPLHF. In DNA, the CDR3 is TGTGCCAGCAGTTACTCGGGGGGGCCCGGCGCACCCCTCCACTTT.